The entry below gives a single TCR beta chain sequence along with its context. These data are taken from a study of Graves' ophthalmopathy and Graves' hyperthyroidism. The CDR3 covers 17 residues. Germline CDR1 is MGHDK and CDR2 is SYGVNS. V was pared by 6 bases and J by 0 bases, with 17 bases between. RNA transcripts were the template, and TCR beta CDR3 regions were amplified from them. HTBI primers served in a first-round RT-PCR, which a second-round multiplex PCR followed. One entry per CDR3 protein results from TCRdb running MiXCR on the multiplex PCR reads. The sample lists around 670,000 distinct CDR3 sequences; roughly 41% were seen once.

V and J are TRBV25-1 and TRBJ2-2; no definite D call. The receptor comes from an adult man with Graves' ophthalmopathy. Input material: peripheral blood. The CDR3 nucleotides read TGTGCCAGCAGCTTGACCCCGACCGAGCCGAACACCGGGGAGCTGTTTTTT. It codes for CASSLTPTEPNTGELFF.